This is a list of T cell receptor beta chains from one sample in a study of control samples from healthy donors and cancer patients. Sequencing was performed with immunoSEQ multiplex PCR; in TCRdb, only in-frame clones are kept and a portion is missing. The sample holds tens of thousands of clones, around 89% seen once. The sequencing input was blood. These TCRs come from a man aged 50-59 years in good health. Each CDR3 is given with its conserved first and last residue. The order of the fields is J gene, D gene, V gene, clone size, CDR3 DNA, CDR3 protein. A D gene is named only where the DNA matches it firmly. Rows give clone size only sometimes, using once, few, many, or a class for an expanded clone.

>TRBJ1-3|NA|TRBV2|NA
TGTGCCAGCGAGGGACGGATCTCTGGAAACACCATATATTTT
CASEGRISGNTIYF
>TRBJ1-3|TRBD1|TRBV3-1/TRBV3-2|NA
TGTGCCAGCAGCCAAGAGATGGGCAGGGGGTTCTCTGGAAACACCATATATTTT
CASSQEMGRGFSGNTIYF
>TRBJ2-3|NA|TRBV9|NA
TGTGCCAGCAGCGGCGCGCTAGGAAGCACAGATACGCAGTATTTT
CASSGALGSTDTQYF
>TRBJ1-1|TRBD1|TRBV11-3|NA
TGTGCCAGCAGCTTAGGTACAGGGGGCGGAAGGCGAGCTTTCTTT
CASSLGTGGGRRAFF
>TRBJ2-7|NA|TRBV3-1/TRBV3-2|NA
TGTGCCAGCAGCCAAGGTCCAGGGGATCCCTACGAGCAGTACTTC
CASSQGPGDPYEQYF
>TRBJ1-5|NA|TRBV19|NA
TGTGCCAGTAGTCCGCCTGGGTCAGCAGGGGAGTATGGCAATCAGCCCCAGCATTTT
CASSPPGSAGEYGNQPQHF
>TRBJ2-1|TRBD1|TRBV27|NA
TGTGCCAGCACCGGGACAGGGGCGGGCGGTGAGCAGTTCTTC
CASTGTGAGGEQFF
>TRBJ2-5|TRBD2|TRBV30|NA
TGTGCCTGGAGTGTAGGGACTAGCGGGTTCGTCACGGAGACCCAGTACTTC
CAWSVGTSGFVTETQYF
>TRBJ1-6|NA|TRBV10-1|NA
TGCGCCAGCAGTGCCCCCCCCTCGGGCGGCAATTCACCCCTCCACTTT
CASSAPPSGGNSPLHF
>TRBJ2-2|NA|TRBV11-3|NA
TGTGCCAGCAGCTTTATGTCGAACACCGGGGAGCTGTTTTTT
CASSFMSNTGELFF
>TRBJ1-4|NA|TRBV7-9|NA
TGTGCCAGCAGCTTAGTCAGGGGAAGTGAAAAACTGTTTTTT
CASSLVRGSEKLFF
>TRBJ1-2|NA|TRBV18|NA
TGTGCCAGCTCATATTCGGATCGAGCCTATGGCTACACCTTC
CASSYSDRAYGYTF
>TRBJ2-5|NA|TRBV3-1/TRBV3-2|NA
TGTGCCAGCAGCCGGGGGGACTCTCATTATGGCGAGACCCAGTACTTC
CASSRGDSHYGETQYF
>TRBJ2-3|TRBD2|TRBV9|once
TGTGCCAGCAGCGTAGCGGGGGGGTTAACGGATACGCAGTATTTT
CASSVAGGLTDTQYF
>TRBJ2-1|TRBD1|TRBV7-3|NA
TGTGCCAGCAGCCCGGGACAGGGGGCTGGAAATGAGCAGTTCTTC
CASSPGQGAGNEQFF
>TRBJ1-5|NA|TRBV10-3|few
TGTGCCATCAGTGCCGCCTTGACAAACAGCAATCAGCCCCAGCATTTT
CAISAALTNSNQPQHF
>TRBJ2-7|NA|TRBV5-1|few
TGCGCCAGCAGCTTGGGATGGGGAAAGGGTACCTACGAGCAGTACTTC
CASSLGWGKGTYEQYF
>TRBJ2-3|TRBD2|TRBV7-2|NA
TGTGCCCGACCCCAAGGGAGGGCCGCTAGCACAGATACGCAGTATTTT
CARPQGRAASTDTQYF
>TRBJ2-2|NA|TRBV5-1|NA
TGCGCCAGCAGCTTGGACAGTTTTACCAGCGGGGAGCTGTTTTTT
CASSLDSFTSGELFF
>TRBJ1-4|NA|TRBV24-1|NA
TGTGCCACGAAAGGGTCGGGGGATGAAAAACTGTTTTTT
CATKGSGDEKLFF
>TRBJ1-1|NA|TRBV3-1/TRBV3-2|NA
TGTGCCAGCAGCCAAGATCGAGGGAACACTGAAGCTTTCTTT
CASSQDRGNTEAFF
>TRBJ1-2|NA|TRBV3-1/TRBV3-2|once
TGTGCCAGCAGCCAAGATCTCTCGGGGGCGAGTAGGGATGGCTACACCTTC
CASSQDLSGASRDGYTF
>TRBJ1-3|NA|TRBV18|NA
TGTGCCAGCTCACCACCGGAAGGAAACACCATATATTTT
CASSPPEGNTIYF
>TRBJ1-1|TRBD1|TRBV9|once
TGTGCCAGCAGCTTCGGTGAGGGGGCCTTCAACACTGAAGCTTTCTTT
CASSFGEGAFNTEAFF
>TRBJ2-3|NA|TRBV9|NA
TGTGCCAGCAGCGTAGATGTGCCAAGGGCAGATACGCAGTATTTT
CASSVDVPRADTQYF
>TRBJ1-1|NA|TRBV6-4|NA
TGTGCCAGCAGTCCCCTGATGTTGGCGGGCACTGAAGCTTTCTTT
CASSPLMLAGTEAFF
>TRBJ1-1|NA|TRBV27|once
TGTGCCAGCAGTAAGAAGGTTTGGGCTGAAGCTTTCTTT
CASSKKVWAEAFF
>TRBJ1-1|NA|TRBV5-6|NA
TGTGCCAGCAGCTTGAACGGCCGCATGAACACTGAAGCTTTCTTT
CASSLNGRMNTEAFF
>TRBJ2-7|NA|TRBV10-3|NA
TGTGCCATCAGTGATCAGGGTATCAACGAGCAGTACTTC
CAISDQGINEQYF
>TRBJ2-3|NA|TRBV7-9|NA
TGTGCCAGCAGCACCGGGGTGGGTCAGTACGCAGATACGCAGTATTTT
CASSTGVGQYADTQYF
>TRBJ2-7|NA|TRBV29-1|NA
TGCAGCGCCGCGGGCCGGGCTCACGAGCAGTACTTC
CSAAGRAHEQYF
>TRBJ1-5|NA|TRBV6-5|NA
TGTGCCAGCAGCTCCGTAAGGGGCGGTCAGCCCCAGCATTTT
CASSSVRGGQPQHF
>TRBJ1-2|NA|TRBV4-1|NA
TGCGCCAGCAGCCCAGGCGACCGGGGCCAGGGAGGCTACACCTTC
CASSPGDRGQGGYTF
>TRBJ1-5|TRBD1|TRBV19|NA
TGTGCCAGTAGTTACAGGGGAGGAAAGTATCAGCCCCAGCATTTT
CASSYRGGKYQPQHF
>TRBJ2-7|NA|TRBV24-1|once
TGTGCCACCAGTGATTGGTCCGAGCAGTACTTC
CATSDWSEQYF
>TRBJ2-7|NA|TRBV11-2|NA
TGTGCCAGCAGCTTGAACGGGGGCACCTACGAGCAGTACTTC
CASSLNGGTYEQYF
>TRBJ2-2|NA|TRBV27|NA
TGTGCCAGCGCAACCTCGGACGGTTCGAACACCGGGGAGCTGTTTTTT
CASATSDGSNTGELFF
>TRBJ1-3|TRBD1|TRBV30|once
TGTGCCTGGAGTACCGGGACAGGGGGCTGGTCGGGAAACACCATATATTTT
CAWSTGTGGWSGNTIYF
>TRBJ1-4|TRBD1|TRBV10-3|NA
TGTGCCATCAGCGGAGACAGGGGCGGGATTGAAAAACTGTTTTTT
CAISGDRGGIEKLFF
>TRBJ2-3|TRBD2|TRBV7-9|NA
TGTGCCAGCAGCCTTCTGGGTCGACTAGCGGGGGGCACAGATACGCAGTATTTT
CASSLLGRLAGGTDTQYF
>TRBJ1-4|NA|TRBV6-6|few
TGTGCCTCAAAGGGGGTGGCCAGTTCCGACGAAAAACTGTTTTTT
CASKGVASSDEKLFF
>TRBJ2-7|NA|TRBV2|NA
TGTGCCAGCAGTGATGTCGGGGATAACGAGCAGTACTTC
CASSDVGDNEQYF
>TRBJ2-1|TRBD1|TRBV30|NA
TGTGCCTGGAGTTCCCGGGACAGAAGACTTGAGCAGTTCTTC
CAWSSRDRRLEQFF
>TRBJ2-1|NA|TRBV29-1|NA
TGCAGCGCGGGACCCCAGAGCTCCTACAATGAGCAGTTCTTC
CSAGPQSSYNEQFF
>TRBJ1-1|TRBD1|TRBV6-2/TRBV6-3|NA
TGTGCCAGCAGTTTCCATGACAGGGACACTGAAGCTTTCTTT
CASSFHDRDTEAFF